The present T cell receptor beta chain was sequenced within a study of blood T cell repertoires in COVID-19. Clones were read by immunoSEQ multiplex PCR, and TCRdb kept only the in-frame ones, dropping some. The data show fewer than 200,000 clones, approximately 80% seen once. The sequenced material came from PBMCs or T cells enriched from blood (not recorded which). This receptor was taken from a man aged 50 to 60 who had recovered from COVID-19.

The CDR3 sequence is CAIHGEGEQYF. CDR3 in DNA: TGTGCCATCCACGGGGAGGGCGAGCAGTACTTC. The rearrangement joins TRBV10-3 to TRBJ2-7, with 7 bases aligning to TRBD2. The V and J ends lost 8 bases and 6 bases, in that order; junction bases with no gene match: 4. Per the germline V gene, CDR1 is ENHRY and CDR2 is SYGVKD. The CDR3 is 11 amino acids.